The clone carrying this TCR beta chain was recorded at least ten times. Researchers amplified the TCR beta CDR3 regions from RNA transcripts. Carried out on the TCR CDR3, a first-round RT-PCR used the HTBI primer set. TCRdb re-analysed the multiplex PCR reads in MiXCR, keeping a single row per CDR3 protein. This table holds roughly 300,000 distinct CDR3 sequences, more than 11% found once. The hyperthyroidism patients had all been newly diagnosed, and their disease duration was under 2 months. Their ages ranged from 18 to 65 years. This specimen comes from a study of T cells in Graves' hyperthyroidism and ophthalmopathy. Trimming pared 7 bases from V and 6 bases from J, leaving 7 bases between. The CDR3 extends over 11 amino acids. In germline, CDR1 is MDHEN, CDR2 SYDVKM.

The chain is built from TRBV28 and TRBJ2-1; D ambiguous. The sequencing input was blood. This receptor was taken from a woman aged 30 to 39 with Graves' hyperthyroidism. As DNA, the CDR3 is TGTGCCAGCATCGAGTCCAATGAGCAGTTCTTC. It yields the protein CASIESNEQFF.